These T cell receptor beta chains were read from a single sample in a study of radiotherapy plus CTLA-4 blockade in lung cancer. Using immunoSEQ multiplex PCR, the repertoire was profiled, and TCRdb retains in-frame clones only, with some absent. The data contain more than 65,000 clones, roughly 80% of them seen just once; the ten biggest clones take up 0.82%. Here the sequenced sample was peripheral blood, taken from a patient treated with radiotherapy plus ipilimumab. The receptors stem from a human donor with non-small cell lung cancer who had stable disease on radiotherapy plus ipilimumab. The CDR3 runs from the conserved cysteine through the conserved F or W. A D gene is named only where the DNA matches it firmly. For some rows the clone size is stated as once, few or many, or as a class when expanded; others skip it.

TRBV5-6	TRBD1	.	TRBJ1-1	TGTGCCAGCAGCTTTCCGACAGGGCCGAACACTGAAGCTTTCTTT	CASSFPTGPNTEAFF
TRBV27	.	.	TRBJ2-7	TGTGCCAGCAGCCGGGAGCCAGACGAGCAGTACTTC	CASSREPDEQYF
TRBV5-1	TRBD2	once	TRBJ2-7	TGCGCCAGCAGCTTGGGCCGCGCTAGCGGGAGGTCCTACGAGCAGTACTTC	CASSLGRASGRSYEQYF
TRBV30	.	once	TRBJ1-5	TGTGCCTGGAGTGTATCAGGGAGGCGCAATCAGCCCCAGCATTTT	CAWSVSGRRNQPQHF
TRBV14	.	once	TRBJ1-4	TGTGCCAGCAGCCAGGGAATTTCAGCAGCAACTAATGAAAAACTGTTTTTT	CASSQGISAATNEKLFF
TRBV29-1	.	.	TRBJ2-1	TGCAGCGTTCGAGGGCTAGGGGGATTGGATGAGCAGTTCTTC	CSVRGLGGLDEQFF
TRBV7-3	.	.	TRBJ2-1	TGTGCCAGCAGCTTAACCATTAATTCCTACAATGAGCAGTTCTTC	CASSLTINSYNEQFF
TRBV27	.	.	TRBJ2-7	TGTGCCAGCAGTTTACGACCGACTACCCAGGGGGGGCAGTACTTC	CASSLRPTTQGGQYF
TRBV27	TRBD1	.	TRBJ1-5	TGTGCCAGCAGTCTTAGGGGCAGGGGGGTGGAGAATCAGCCCCAGCATTTT	CASSLRGRGVENQPQHF
TRBV28	TRBD2	.	TRBJ2-7	TGTGCCAGCAGTCCCACTAGCGGAGGATCCTACGAGCAGTACTTC	CASSPTSGGSYEQYF
TRBV4-1	.	.	TRBJ2-6	TGCGCCAGCAGCGGGGACCCTGGTGGGGCCAACGTCCTGACTTTC	CASSGDPGGANVLTF
TRBV30	.	.	TRBJ1-5	TGTGCCTGGAGTGTAGGTCGGATTCAGCCCCAGCATTTT	CAWSVGRIQPQHF
TRBV30	.	.	TRBJ2-5	TGTGCCTGGAGGCCCCTGGGCTGGCAAGAGACCCAGTACTTC	CAWRPLGWQETQYF
TRBV7-2	TRBD1	once	TRBJ2-7	TGTGCCAGCAGCACATCGACAGGGATAACCTACGAGCAGTACTTC	CASSTSTGITYEQYF
TRBV6-1	.	few	TRBJ2-6	TGTGCCAGCAGAGTACAACCCTCTGGGGCCAACGTCCTGACTTTC	CASRVQPSGANVLTF
TRBV6-1	.	.	TRBJ1-3	TGTGCCAGCAGTGAACCCGGGGGCGGCAGCATACTCTCTGGAAACACCATATATTTT	CASSEPGGGSILSGNTIYF
TRBV2	.	.	TRBJ2-5	TGTGCCAGCAGTGAAGTGGCAGGTGGGATGGCCCAGTACTTC	CASSEVAGGMAQYF
TRBV6-6	.	.	TRBJ1-3	TGTGCCAGCAGTTACTTCTCTGGAAACACCATATATTTT	CASSYFSGNTIYF
TRBV28	.	few	TRBJ1-5	TGTGCCAGCAGCAATAACAGGGCTGGAAAGCCCCAGCATTTT	CASSNNRAGKPQHF
TRBV7-9	.	once	TRBJ2-1	TGTGCCAGCAGCTTAGAGAGGGGGAGGCATGAGCAGTTCTTC	CASSLERGRHEQFF
TRBV18	.	.	TRBJ1-5	TGTGCCAGCTCACCAGGAGCCGGGACAAATCAGCCCCAGCATTTT	CASSPGAGTNQPQHF
TRBV27	.	.	TRBJ2-3	TGTGCCAGCAGTAGTGATTTCTTAGATACGCAGTATTTT	CASSSDFLDTQYF
TRBV6-1	TRBD2	.	TRBJ2-1	TGTGCCAGCAGTTCGACTAGCGGGATCTACAATGAGCAGTTCTTC	CASSSTSGIYNEQFF
TRBV2	.	.	TRBJ2-5	TGTGCCAGCAGGCCCACCTTAAGCGGTCAGGAGACCCAGTACTTC	CASRPTLSGQETQYF
TRBV10-2	TRBD2	.	TRBJ2-5	TGCGCCAGCAGCCCAACGACGCGGGGGGCTGGGGAGACCCAGTACTTC	CASSPTTRGAGETQYF
TRBV6-5	TRBD1	.	TRBJ2-5	TGTGCCAGCAGCCGACCGACAGGGGGCGCCGAGACCCAGTACTTC	CASSRPTGGAETQYF
TRBV5-5	.	.	TRBJ1-2	TGTGCCAGCAGCTTGGTGGTAAACTATGGCTACACCTTC	CASSLVVNYGYTF
TRBV5-1	.	.	TRBJ1-4	TGCGCCAGCAGCTCGGGGGGGCCACGGAATGAAAAACTGTTTTTT	CASSSGGPRNEKLFF
TRBV7-7	.	.	TRBJ2-5	TGTGCCAGCAGCCCGGGGTTGGGGGGAGGAGAGACCCAGTACTTC	CASSPGLGGGETQYF
TRBV5-1	.	once	TRBJ2-7	TGCGCCAGCAGCTTAACAGGGAACTACGAGCAGTACTTC	CASSLTGNYEQYF
TRBV2	.	.	TRBJ2-5	TGTGCCAGCAGTGAAGCGCTTCGGGGGACCCAGTACTTC	CASSEALRGTQYF
TRBV19	TRBD2	.	TRBJ2-1	TGTGCCAGTAGTCGGACTAGCGGGATTCCCTACAATGAGCAGTTCTTC	CASSRTSGIPYNEQFF
TRBV27	.	once	TRBJ1-1	TGTGCCAGCAGTTTCGCCGGGGGGACTGAAGCTTTCTTT	CASSFAGGTEAFF
TRBV7-8	.	.	TRBJ1-1	TGTGCCAGCAGCTTAGAGATGAGGAACACTGAAGCTTTCTTT	CASSLEMRNTEAFF
TRBV5-1	.	.	TRBJ1-1	TGCGCCAGCAGCCTAGACGGTCAGGGGAAAATGAACACTGAAGCTTTCTTT	CASSLDGQGKMNTEAFF
TRBV9	.	once	TRBJ2-5	TGTGCCAGCAGCGTAGCAGGGACCCAAGAGACCCAGTACTTC	CASSVAGTQETQYF
TRBV30	.	.	TRBJ1-1	TGTGCCTGGAGTGTACTAGGGTTGAACACTGAAGCTTTCTTT	CAWSVLGLNTEAFF
TRBV28	.	.	TRBJ2-7	TGTGCCAGCAGACCGACCCTCCTGGTTTACGAGCAGTACTTC	CASRPTLLVYEQYF
TRBV6-1	.	.	TRBJ1-1	TGTGCCAGTGCGAGGGTCCTTGGGACCGAAGCTTTCTTT	CASARVLGTEAFF